Described below is a single T cell receptor beta chain sequence and its context. The germline gives CDR1 KGHSH, CDR2 LQKENI. This CDR3 spans 13 amino acids. Trimming removed 8 bases from V and 5 bases from J; junction bases left unmatched: 9. One Seattle source followed patients from active infection through their disease course. These data are taken from a study of blood T cell repertoires in COVID-19. Study information: Sources were T cells, B-cell-depleted T cells, or PBMCs; the material itself was cDNA or gDNA.

In the source study's methods: Amplification from reference gene primers served as the basis for estimated nucleated cell counts. TCRdb's table, derived via immunoSEQ multiplex PCR, lists solely in-frame clones and lacks some. That table furnishes V, J and clone size, whereas the DNA furnished D and trimming. The table has some 150,000 clones, approximately 81% seen once. What was sequenced was peripheral blood. The sequence was obtained from an older woman with COVID-19, enrolled during active disease. This chain joins TRBV18 and TRBJ2-7, with TRBD1 matching over 7 bases. DNA of the CDR3: TGTGCCAGCGCCTCCTACAGGGGACACGAGCAGTACTTC. As protein: CASASYRGHEQYF.